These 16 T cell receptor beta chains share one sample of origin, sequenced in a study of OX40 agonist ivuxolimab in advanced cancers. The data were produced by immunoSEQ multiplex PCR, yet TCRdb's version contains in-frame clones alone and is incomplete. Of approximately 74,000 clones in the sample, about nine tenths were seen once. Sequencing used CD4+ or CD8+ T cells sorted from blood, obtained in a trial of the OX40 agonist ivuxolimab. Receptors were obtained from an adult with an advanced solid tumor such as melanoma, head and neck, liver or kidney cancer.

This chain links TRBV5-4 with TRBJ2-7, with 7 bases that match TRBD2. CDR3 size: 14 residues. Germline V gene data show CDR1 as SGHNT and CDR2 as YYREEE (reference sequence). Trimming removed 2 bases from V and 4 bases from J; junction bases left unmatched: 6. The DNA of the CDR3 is TGTGCCAGCAGCTTTGGGGGGGGAGATTACGAGCAGTACTTC. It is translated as CASSFGGGDYEQYF.

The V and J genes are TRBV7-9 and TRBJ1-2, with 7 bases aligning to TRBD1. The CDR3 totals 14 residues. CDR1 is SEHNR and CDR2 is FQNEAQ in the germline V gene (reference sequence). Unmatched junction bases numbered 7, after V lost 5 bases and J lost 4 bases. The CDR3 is CASSTGTEGYGYTF. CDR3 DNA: TGTGCCAGCAGCACCGGGACAGAGGGCTATGGCTACACCTTC.

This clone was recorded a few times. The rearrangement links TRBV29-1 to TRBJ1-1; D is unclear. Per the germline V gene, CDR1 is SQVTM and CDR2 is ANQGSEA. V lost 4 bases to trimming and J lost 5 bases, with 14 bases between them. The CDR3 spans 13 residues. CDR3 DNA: TGCAGCGTTGTGTTCCAGGAGAAAACTGAAGCTTTCTTT. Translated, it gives CSVVFQEKTEAFF.

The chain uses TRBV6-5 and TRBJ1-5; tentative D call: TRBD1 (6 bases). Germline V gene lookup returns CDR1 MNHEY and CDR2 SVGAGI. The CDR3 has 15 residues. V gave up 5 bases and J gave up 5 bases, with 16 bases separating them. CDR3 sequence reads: CASSKYFGQHQPQHF. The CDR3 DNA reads TGTGCCAGCAGTAAATATTTCGGACAGCATCAGCCCCAGCATTTT.

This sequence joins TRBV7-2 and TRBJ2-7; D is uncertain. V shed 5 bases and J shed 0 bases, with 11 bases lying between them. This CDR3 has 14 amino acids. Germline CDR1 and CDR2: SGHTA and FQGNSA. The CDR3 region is CASSRDKSSYEQYF. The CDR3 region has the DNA TGTGCCAGCAGCCGAGACAAGAGCTCCTACGAGCAGTACTTC.

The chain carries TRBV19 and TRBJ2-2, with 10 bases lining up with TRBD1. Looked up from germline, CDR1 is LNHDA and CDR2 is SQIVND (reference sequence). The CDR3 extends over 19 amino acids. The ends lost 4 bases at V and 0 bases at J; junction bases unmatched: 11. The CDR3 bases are TGTGCCAGTAGTAAAAAGCCCCCGACAGGGGGCGCGAACACCGGGGAGCTGTTTTTT. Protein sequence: CASSKKPPTGGANTGELFF.

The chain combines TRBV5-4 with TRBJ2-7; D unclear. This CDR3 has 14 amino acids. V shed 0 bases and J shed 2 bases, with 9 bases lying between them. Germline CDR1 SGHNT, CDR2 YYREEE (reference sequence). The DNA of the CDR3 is TGTGCCAGCAGCTTGGGGGCCAGCCCCTACGAGCAGTACTTC. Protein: CASSLGASPYEQYF.

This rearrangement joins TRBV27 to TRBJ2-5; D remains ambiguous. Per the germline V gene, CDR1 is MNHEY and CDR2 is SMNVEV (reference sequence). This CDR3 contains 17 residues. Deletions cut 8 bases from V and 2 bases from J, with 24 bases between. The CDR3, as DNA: TGTGCCAGCCCACCCGGTCCCGGACGGTGGGTTCAAGAGACCCAGTACTTC. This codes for CASPPGPGRWVQETQYF.

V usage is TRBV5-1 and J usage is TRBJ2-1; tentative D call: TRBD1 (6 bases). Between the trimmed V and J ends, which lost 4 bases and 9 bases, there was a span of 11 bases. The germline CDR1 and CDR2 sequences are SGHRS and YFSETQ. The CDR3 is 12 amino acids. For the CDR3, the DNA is TGCGCCAGCAGCCGCACAGGGCCTGAGCAGTTCTTC. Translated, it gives CASSRTGPEQFF.

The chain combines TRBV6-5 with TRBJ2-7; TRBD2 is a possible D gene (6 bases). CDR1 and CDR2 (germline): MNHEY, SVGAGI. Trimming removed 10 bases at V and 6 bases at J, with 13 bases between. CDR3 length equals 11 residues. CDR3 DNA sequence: TGTGCCACCGGAGGGGTTGGCGAGCAGTACTTC. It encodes CATGGVGEQYF.

This chain's CDR3 is CASSEMDRIQETQYF. Written as DNA, the CDR3 is TGTGCCAGCAGTGAAATGGACAGGATCCAAGAGACCCAGTACTTC. V usage is TRBV6-1 and J usage is TRBJ2-5; TRBD1 aligns across 7 bases. V shed 2 bases and J 1 base; nucleotides not matched to a gene: 4. Germline CDR1 reads MNHNS; CDR2 reads SASEGT. The CDR3 covers 15 residues.

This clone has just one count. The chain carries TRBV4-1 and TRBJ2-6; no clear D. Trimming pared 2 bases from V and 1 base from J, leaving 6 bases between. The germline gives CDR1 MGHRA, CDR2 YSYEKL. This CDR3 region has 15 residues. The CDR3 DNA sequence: TGCGCCAGCAGCCAATTGGAGTCTGGGGCCAACGTCCTGACTTTC. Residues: CASSQLESGANVLTF.

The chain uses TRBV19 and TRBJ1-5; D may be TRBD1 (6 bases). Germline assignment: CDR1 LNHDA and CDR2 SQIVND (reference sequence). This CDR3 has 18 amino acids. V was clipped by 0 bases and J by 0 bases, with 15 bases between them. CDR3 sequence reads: CASSIDQGRGYSNQPQHF. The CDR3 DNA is TGTGCCAGTAGTATAGATCAGGGCAGGGGATATAGCAATCAGCCCCAGCATTTT.

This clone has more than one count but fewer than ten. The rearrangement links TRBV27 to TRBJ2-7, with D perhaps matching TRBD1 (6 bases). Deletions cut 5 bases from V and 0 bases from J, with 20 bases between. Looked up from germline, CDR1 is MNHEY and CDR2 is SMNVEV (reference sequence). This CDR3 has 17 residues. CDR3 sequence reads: CASSPDGTGQISYEQYF. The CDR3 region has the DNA TGTGCCAGCAGTCCCGATGGGACGGGACAAATCTCCTACGAGCAGTACTTC.

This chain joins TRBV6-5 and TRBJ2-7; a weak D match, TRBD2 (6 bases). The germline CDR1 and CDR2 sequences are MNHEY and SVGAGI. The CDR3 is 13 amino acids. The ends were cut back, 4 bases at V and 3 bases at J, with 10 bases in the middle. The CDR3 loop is CASSSAGIYEQYF. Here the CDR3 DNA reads TGTGCCAGCAGTTCCGCGGGGATCTACGAGCAGTACTTC.

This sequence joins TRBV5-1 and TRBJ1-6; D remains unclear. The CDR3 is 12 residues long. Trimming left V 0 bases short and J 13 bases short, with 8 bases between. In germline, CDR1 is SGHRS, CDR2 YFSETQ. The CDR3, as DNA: TGCGCCAGCAGCTTGGGTGCCCCTCCCCTCCACTTT. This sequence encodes CASSLGAPPLHF.